What follows are 5 T cell receptor beta chains derived from one specimen sequenced in a study of blood T cell repertoires in COVID-19. Method: immunoSEQ multiplex PCR; TCRdb's copy keeps in-frame clones and lacks some. The table lists 250,000 to 300,000 clones, 80% to 90% of them singletons, with roughly 10% in the top ten. Sequenced: peripheral blood. Receptors originate from a woman in her seventies with COVID-19, enrolled during active disease.

This chain joins TRBV7-9 and TRBJ2-5; TRBD1 aligns across 7 bases. The trim removed 3 bases at V and 5 bases at J, leaving 3 bases unmatched. Germline CDR1 SEHNR, CDR2 FQNEAQ (reference sequence). CDR3 length equals 13 residues. CDR3: CASSFNRGETQYF. As DNA, the CDR3 is TGTGCCAGCAGCTTCAACAGGGGTGAGACCCAGTACTTC.

On this clone itself: At one end the junction does not follow the germline gene, possibly because of a read error. The V and J genes are TRBV7-7 and TRBJ2-7, with D possibly matching TRBD1 (5 bases). There are 13 residues in the CDR3. Germline CDR1 SSHAT, CDR2 FNYEAQ (reference sequence). CDR3 residues: CASSRGRADEQYF. The CDR3 coding sequence is TGTGCTAGCAGTCGCGGCAGGGCGGACGAGCAGTACTTC. The full variable domain, with the rest looked up from reference TRBV7-7 and TRBJ2-7, is GAGVSQSPRYKVTKRGQDVTLRCDPISSHATLYWYQQALGQGPEFLTYFNYEAQPDKSGLPSDRFSAERPEGSISTLTIQRTEQRDSAMYRCASSRGRADEQYFGPGTRLTVT.

This sequence joins TRBV3-1 (or the pseudogene TRBV3-2) and TRBJ2-1; TRBD2 agrees at 13 bases. The trim removed 2 bases at V and 9 bases at J, leaving 7 bases unmatched. Germline V gives CDR1 LGHDT, CDR2 YNNKEL (reference sequence). This CDR3 has 16 residues. The CDR3 sequence is CASSQRGTSGNSEQFF. The CDR3 nucleotides are TGTGCCAGCAGCCAAAGGGGGACTAGCGGGAATAGTGAGCAGTTCTTC.

A few counts support this clone. The chain is built from TRBV29-1 and TRBJ2-7, with 7 bases matching TRBD1. CDR1 and CDR2 from the germline V gene are SQVTM and ANQGSEA. Germline trimming cut 5 bases from V and 0 bases from J; bases unmatched to any gene: 10. This CDR3 comprises 15 residues. The CDR3 loop is CSVTRGTASSYEQYF. The CDR3 DNA sequence: TGCAGCGTTACGCGAGGGACAGCTAGCTCCTACGAGCAGTACTTC.

The J gene is TRBJ2-7, the V gene TRBV11-2, with 7 bases matching TRBD1. Looked up from germline, CDR1 is SGHAT and CDR2 is FQNNGV. The J segment lost 7 bases and the V segment lost 4 bases, leaving 13 bases of the junction unmatched. This CDR3 has 15 residues. The CDR3 spells CASSSPDRFDLEQYF. In DNA form, the CDR3 reads TGTGCCAGCAGCTCTCCGGACAGGTTTGATTTAGAGCAGTACTTC.